Presented here are 4 T cell receptor beta chains from one specimen sequenced in a study of shared clonotypes between healthy human individuals. Naive CD8 isolation took CD45RO-negative cells positively selected for CCR7 and excluded terminally differentiated effector memory CD45RA+ cells. TCRdb's table, derived via immunoSEQ multiplex PCR, lists solely in-frame clones and lacks some. Of roughly 1,800,000 clones listed, about 95% are singletons. The sequenced material came from naive CD8+ T cells sorted from blood. These TCRs come from a man aged 18 to 30 in good health.

The rearrangement uses TRBV27 and TRBJ2-7; 7 bases align to TRBD1. Germline V CDR1 and CDR2: MNHEY, SMNVEV (reference sequence). The CDR3 totals 14 residues. J gave up 3 bases and V 8 bases, and 10 bases lay outside the gene matches. The CDR3 loop reads CASGHRDSYYEQYF. The CDR3 nucleotides are TGTGCCAGCGGCCACCGGGACAGCTACTACGAGCAGTACTTC.

As concerns this clone: Distinct nucleotide sequences in the sample also encode this CDR3. The CDR3 loop is CASSLGVGETQYF. The DNA for the CDR3 is TGTGCCAGCAGCTTAGGGGTAGGGGAGACCCAGTACTTC. The J gene is TRBJ2-5, the V gene TRBV7-9, with D uncertain. Trimming left V 1 base short and J 5 bases short, with 8 bases between. Germline CDR1 SEHNR, CDR2 FQNEAQ (reference sequence). This CDR3 is 13 amino acids long.

The chain couples TRBV30 to TRBJ1-3; D is uncertain. Germline assignment: CDR1 GTSNPN and CDR2 SVGIG (reference sequence). The CDR3 covers 12 residues. The ends were cut back, 1 base at V and 1 base at J, with 2 bases in the middle. CDR3 residues: CAWSESGNTIYF. The CDR3 bases are TGTGCCTGGAGTGAGTCTGGAAACACCATATATTTT.

The chain links TRBV19 to TRBJ1-1; a weak D match, TRBD1 (5 bases). Trimming cost V 3 bases and J 2 bases, with 10 bases left between them. This CDR3 is 14 amino acids long. The V gene's germline CDR1 is LNHDA and CDR2 SQIVND (reference sequence). CDR3: CASSITGPNTEAFF. CDR3 in DNA: TGTGCCAGTAGTATTACGGGGCCTAACACTGAAGCTTTCTTT.